What follows are 3 T cell receptor beta chains derived from one specimen sequenced in a study of T cells after yellow fever vaccination. Via MiXCR, TCRdb re-called the 5' RACE reads, giving one row per CDR3 protein. This table holds 310,000 or so distinct CDR3 sequences, about 3.5% found once. The source was PBMCs, collected on the day of the yellow fever booster vaccination. These receptors came from a man aged 18 to 30 who received the YFV17D yellow fever vaccine.

This clonotype came up many times. V and J are TRBV18 and TRBJ1-6; the D gene is possibly TRBD1 (5 bases). The CDR3 has 15 residues. Germline CDR1 is KGHSH and CDR2 is LQKENI. V lost 4 bases to trimming and J lost 12 bases, with 19 bases between them. The CDR3 loop is CASSLSRDGGKPLHF. Written as DNA, the CDR3 is TGTGCCAGCTCACTATCGCGGGACGGAGGAAAACCCCTCCACTTT.

In its sample, this clonotype was seen a few times. The rearrangement links TRBV5-5 to TRBJ2-7; D is ambiguous. The V end was cut by 0 bases, the J end by 4 bases, with 8 bases between. The CDR3 spans 13 residues. Germline V gene data show CDR1 as SGHKS and CDR2 as YYEKEE (reference sequence). The CDR3 region is CASSLAMAYEQYV. DNA of the CDR3: TGTGCCAGCAGCTTGGCTATGGCGTACGAGCAGTACGTC.

This clonotype was seen repeatedly, ten times or more. The chain links TRBV5-1 to TRBJ2-7; 9 nucleotides line up with TRBD2. This CDR3 has 16 amino acids. CDR1 is SGHRS, CDR2 YFSETQ, per germline. The V segment lost 4 bases and the J segment 3 bases; nucleotides outside the gene matches: 11. CDR3 in DNA: TGCGCCAGCAGCCCCTTGGGCGGGGGGGTCGTCTACGAGCAGTACTTC. As protein: CASSPLGGGVVYEQYF.